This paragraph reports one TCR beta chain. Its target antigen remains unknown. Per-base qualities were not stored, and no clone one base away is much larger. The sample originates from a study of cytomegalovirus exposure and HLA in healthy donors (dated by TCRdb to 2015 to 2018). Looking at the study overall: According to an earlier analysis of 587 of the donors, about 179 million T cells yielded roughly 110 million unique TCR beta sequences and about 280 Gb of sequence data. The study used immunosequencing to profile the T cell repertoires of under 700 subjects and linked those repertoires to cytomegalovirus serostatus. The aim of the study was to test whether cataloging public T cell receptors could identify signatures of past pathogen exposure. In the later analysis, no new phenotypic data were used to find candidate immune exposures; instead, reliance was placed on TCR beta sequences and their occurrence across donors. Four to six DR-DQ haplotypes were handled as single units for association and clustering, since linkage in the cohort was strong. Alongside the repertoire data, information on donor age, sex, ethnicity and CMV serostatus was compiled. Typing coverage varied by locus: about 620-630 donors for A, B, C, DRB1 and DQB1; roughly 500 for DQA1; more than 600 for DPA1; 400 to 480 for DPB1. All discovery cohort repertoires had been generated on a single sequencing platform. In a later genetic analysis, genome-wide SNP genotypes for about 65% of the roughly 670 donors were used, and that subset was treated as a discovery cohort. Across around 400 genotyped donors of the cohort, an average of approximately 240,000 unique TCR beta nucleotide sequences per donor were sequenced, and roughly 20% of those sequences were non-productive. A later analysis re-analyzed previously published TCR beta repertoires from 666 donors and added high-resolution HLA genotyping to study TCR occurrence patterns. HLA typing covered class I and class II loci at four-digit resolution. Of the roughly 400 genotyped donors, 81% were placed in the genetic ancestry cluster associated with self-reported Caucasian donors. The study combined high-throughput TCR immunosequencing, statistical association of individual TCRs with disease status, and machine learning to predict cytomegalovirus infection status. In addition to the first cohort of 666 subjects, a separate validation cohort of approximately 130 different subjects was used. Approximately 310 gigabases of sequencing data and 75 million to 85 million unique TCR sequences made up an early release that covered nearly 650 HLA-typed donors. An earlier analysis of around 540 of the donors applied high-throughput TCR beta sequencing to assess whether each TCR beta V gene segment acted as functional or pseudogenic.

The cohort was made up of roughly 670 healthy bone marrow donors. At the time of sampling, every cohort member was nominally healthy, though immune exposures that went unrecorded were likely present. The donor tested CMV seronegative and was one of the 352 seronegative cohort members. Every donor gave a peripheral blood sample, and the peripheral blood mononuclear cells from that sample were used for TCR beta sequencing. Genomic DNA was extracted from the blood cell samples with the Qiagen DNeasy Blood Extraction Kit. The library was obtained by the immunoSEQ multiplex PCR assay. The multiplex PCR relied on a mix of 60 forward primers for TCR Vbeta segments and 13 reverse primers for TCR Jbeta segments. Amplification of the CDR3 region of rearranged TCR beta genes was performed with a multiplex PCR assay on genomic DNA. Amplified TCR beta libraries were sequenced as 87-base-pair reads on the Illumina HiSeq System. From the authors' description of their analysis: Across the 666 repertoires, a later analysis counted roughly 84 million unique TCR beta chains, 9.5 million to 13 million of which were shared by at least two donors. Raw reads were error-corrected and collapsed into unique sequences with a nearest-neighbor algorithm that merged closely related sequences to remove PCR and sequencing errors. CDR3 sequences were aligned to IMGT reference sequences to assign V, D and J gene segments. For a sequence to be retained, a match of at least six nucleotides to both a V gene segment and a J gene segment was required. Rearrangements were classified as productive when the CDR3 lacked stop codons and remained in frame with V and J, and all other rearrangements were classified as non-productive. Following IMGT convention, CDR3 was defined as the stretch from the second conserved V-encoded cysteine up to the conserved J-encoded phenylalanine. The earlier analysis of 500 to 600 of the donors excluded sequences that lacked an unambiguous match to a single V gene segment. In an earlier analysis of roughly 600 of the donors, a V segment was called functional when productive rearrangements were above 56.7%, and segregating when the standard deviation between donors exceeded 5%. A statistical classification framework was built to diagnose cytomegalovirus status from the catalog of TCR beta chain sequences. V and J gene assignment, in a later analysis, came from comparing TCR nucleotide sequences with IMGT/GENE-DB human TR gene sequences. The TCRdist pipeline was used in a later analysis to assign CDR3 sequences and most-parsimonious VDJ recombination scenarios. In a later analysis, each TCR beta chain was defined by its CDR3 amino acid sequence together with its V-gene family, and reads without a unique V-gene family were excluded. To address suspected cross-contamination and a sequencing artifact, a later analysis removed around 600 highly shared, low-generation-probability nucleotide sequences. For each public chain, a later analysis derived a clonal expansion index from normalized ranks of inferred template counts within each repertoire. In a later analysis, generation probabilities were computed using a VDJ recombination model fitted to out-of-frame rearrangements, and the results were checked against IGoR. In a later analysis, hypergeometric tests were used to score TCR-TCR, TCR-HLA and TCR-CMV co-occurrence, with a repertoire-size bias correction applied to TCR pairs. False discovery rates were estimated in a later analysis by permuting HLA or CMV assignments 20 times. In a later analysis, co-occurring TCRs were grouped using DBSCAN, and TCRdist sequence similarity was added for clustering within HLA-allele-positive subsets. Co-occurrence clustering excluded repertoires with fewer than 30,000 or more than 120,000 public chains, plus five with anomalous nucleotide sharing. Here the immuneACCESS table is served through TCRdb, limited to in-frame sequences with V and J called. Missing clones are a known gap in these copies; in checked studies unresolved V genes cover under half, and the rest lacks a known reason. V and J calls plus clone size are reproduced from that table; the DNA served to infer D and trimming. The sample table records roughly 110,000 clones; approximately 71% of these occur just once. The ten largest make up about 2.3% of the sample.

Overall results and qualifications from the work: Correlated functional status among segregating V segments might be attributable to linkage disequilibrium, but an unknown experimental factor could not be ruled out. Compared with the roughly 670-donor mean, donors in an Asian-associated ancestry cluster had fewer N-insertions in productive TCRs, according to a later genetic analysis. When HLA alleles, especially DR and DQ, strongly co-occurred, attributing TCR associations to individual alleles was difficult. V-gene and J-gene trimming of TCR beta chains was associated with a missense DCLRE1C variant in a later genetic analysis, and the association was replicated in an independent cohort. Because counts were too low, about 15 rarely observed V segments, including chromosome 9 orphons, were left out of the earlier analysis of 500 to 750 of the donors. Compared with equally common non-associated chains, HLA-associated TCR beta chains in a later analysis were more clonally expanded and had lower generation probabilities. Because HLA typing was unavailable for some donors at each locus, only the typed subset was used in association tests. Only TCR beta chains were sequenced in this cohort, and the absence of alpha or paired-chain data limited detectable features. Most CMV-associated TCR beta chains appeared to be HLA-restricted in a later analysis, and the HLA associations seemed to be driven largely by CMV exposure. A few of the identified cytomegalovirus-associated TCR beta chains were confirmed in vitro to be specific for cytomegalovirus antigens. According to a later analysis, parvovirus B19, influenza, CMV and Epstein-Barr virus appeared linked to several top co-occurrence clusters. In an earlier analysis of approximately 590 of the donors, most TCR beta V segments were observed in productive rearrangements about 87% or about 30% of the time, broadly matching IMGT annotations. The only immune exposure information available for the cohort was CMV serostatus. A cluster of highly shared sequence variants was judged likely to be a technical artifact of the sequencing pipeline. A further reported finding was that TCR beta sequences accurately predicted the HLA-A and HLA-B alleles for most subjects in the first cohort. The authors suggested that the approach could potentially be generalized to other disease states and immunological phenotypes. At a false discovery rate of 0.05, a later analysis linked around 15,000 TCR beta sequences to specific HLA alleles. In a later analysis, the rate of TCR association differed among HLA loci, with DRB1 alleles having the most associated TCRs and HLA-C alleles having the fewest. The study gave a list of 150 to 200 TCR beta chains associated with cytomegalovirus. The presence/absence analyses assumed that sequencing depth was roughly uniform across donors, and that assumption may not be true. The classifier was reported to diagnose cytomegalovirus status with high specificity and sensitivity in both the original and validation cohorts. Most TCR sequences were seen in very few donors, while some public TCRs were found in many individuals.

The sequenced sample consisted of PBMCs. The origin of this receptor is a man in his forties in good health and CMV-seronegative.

The bases are TGTGCCAGCTCCCCCAGGGGGACGTCTGAGAACACTGAAGCTTTCTTT. This yields the protein CASSPRGTSENTEAFF. The chain is made from TRBV18 and TRBJ1-1; 7 bases in the middle match TRBD1. The V end gives up 6 bases and the J end 1 base, leaving 11 bases in the junction not matched to a gene. The CDR3 measures 16 amino acids from cysteine to phenylalanine. The read is trimmed to its CDR3 DNA, 48 bases read in frame from base 1. In the germline V gene, CDR1 corresponds to KGHSH and CDR2 to LQKENI. Supplemented by the reference TRBV18 and TRBJ1-1 proteins around the CDR3, the complete variable domain is NAGVMQNPRHLVRRRGQEARLRCSPMKGHSHVYWYRQLPEEGLKFMVYLQKENIIDESGMPKERFSAEFPKEGPSILRIQQVVRGDSAAYFCASSPRGTSENTEAFFGQGTRLTVV.